This T cell receptor (beta chain) was sequenced during a study of human T cells and chemical hapten exposure. TCRdb recomputed calls from the RACE reads with MiXCR, one row per CDR3 protein. The sample holds roughly 380,000 distinct CDR3 sequences, over 6% seen once. In its sample, this clonotype was seen many times. Stated time point: patch test 2, 6 weeks after DPC sensitization. Treatment: therapeutic diphenylcyclopropenone sensitization with weekly scalp DPC. The clonotype was recovered from a woman between 18 and 30 years old with alopecia areata. Some clones in this sample may be carry-over from other donors' samples. The source was whole blood, collected in connection with sensitization to the hapten diphenylcyclopropenone (DPC).

The CDR3 nucleotides read TGTGCCAGCAGTACCCTCGACGGGGAGCTGTTTTTT. It is translated as CASSTLDGELFF. The chain uses TRBV6-2 or TRBV6-3 and TRBJ2-2; D is unresolved. Trimming cost V 5 bases and J 7 bases, with 8 bases left between them. This CDR3 is 12 amino acids long. Germline V lookup: CDR1 MNHEY, CDR2 SVGEGT.